This TCR beta chain derives from a study of radiotherapy plus CTLA-4 blockade in lung cancer. Some clones are missing from TCRdb's copy, which holds only in-frame ones; the method was immunoSEQ multiplex PCR. The sample carries some 33,000 clones, roughly 70% recorded once. Study-wide results and limits: Expansion in blood of tumor-derived TCR clones was seen after radiotherapy plus ipilimumab.

J gave up 0 bases and V 4 bases, and 9 bases lay outside the gene matches. Germline V lookup: CDR1 MGHRA, CDR2 YSYEKL. CDR3 length: 19 residues. On this clone: Antigen: not known.

This clonotype originated in a human donor with non-small cell lung cancer whose response to radiotherapy plus ipilimumab could not be evaluated. The V gene is TRBV4-1, the J gene TRBJ2-1; 13 nucleotides agree with TRBD2. The sample in question was peripheral blood, obtained from a patient treated with radiotherapy plus ipilimumab. The CDR3 is CASSPTSGRAGSSYNEQFF. The CDR3 region has the DNA TGCGCCAGCAGCCCAACTAGCGGGAGGGCCGGGAGCTCCTACAATGAGCAGTTCTTC.